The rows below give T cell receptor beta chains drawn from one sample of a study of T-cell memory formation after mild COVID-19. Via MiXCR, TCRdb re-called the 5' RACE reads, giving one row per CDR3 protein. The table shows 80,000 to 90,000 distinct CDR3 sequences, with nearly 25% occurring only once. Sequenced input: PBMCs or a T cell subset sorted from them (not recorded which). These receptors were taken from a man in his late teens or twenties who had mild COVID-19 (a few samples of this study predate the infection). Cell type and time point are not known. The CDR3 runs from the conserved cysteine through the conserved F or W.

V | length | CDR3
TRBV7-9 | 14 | CASSYSGVYNEQFF
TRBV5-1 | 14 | CASSYLMNTGELFF
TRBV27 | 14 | CARSLTGGAYGYTF
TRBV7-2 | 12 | CASRGGYTEAFF
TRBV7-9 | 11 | CASSSDIRSFF
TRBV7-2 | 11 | CASRGDRTQYF
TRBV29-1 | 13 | CSAGSARTDTQYF
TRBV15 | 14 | CATSPDRSTDTQYF
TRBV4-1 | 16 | CASSQEGTSGGETQYF
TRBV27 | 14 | CASSPLVGANVLTF
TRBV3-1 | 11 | CASSYGTEAFF
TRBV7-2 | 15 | CASSLLAGGADTQYF
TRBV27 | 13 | CASSALDQETQYF
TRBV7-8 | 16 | CASSLALASGKNEQFF
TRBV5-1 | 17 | CASSWDRSSSYNSPLHF
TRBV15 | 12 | CATSREGPEQYF
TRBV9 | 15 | CASTEWDRPYNEQFF
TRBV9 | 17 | CASSVAAPTGGIGGYTF
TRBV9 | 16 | CASSVGRGGPHNEQFF
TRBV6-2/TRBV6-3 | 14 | CASTPEGAQETQYF
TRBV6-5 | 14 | CASSLRQGGSPLHF
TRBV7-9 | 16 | CASNPLVAGNTDTQYF
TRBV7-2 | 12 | CASSLSAYEQYF
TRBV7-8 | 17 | CASSLGWGTGPSGEQFF
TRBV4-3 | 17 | CASSQTYDRELRNTIYF
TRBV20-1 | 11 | CSASTGQPQHF
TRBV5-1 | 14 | CASSLGAGVHEQYF
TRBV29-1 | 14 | CSVGPSGEQETQYF